This TCR beta chain stems from a study of T cell responses to AZD1222 COVID-19 vaccine. TCRdb keeps only in-frame clones here, not all; method: immunoSEQ multiplex PCR. The sample has some 120,000 clones; roughly 85% are singletons. Regarding this clone: The antigen remains unidentified.

Findings of the study overall: Per reports, nearly half of all spike-specific TCRs target regions that are unmutated in variants. Repertoire samples came only from after the peak T cell response. A rise in Spike-specific TCR breadth and depth followed two AZD1222 doses. A mostly white British donor set with more females was recruited, and clonal diversity was possibly underestimated.

V gave up 2 bases and J gave up 0 bases, with 8 bases separating them. Germline V CDR1 and CDR2: SGHAT, FQNNGV. The CDR3 covers 14 residues. Sequencing used peripheral blood, obtained on day 0 of AZD1222 vaccination. This clonotype was obtained from an adult in good health. This sequence joins TRBV11-2 and TRBJ2-7; unclear D gene. DNA for the CDR3: TGTGCCAGCAGCTTACGGACGAGCTCCTACGAGCAGTACTTC. Protein: CASSLRTSSYEQYF.